The 7 T cell receptor beta chains below come from one sample, sequenced in a study of blood T cell repertoires in COVID-19. Sequencing was performed with immunoSEQ multiplex PCR; in TCRdb, only in-frame clones are kept and a portion is missing. The profile shows 160,000 or so clones, around 84% of them singletons. The sequencing input was peripheral blood. These receptors were obtained from a woman of 80 years or more with acute or convalescent COVID-19.

The rearrangement uses TRBV10-3 and TRBJ2-3; 10 nucleotides match TRBD2. The germline V gene has CDR1 ENHRY and CDR2 SYGVKD. V gave up 6 bases and J gave up 4 bases; unmatched junction bases: 4. CDR3 length equals 14 residues. The CDR3 sequence is CAIRAGGRADTQYF. CDR3 nucleotide sequence: TGTGCCATCAGAGCGGGGGGGCGGGCAGATACGCAGTATTTT.

The chain joins TRBV6-2 or TRBV6-3 to TRBJ1-4; D gene ambiguous. The V gene lost 5 bases and the J gene lost 6 bases, with 16 bases spanning the gap. Looked up from germline, CDR1 is MNHEY and CDR2 is SVGEGT. The CDR3 runs to 15 residues. CDR3 sequence: CASSTVQAGDEKLFF. CDR3 in DNA: TGTGCCAGCAGTACCGTGCAGGCGGGAGATGAAAAACTGTTTTTT.

V is TRBV5-1 and J is TRBJ2-3; the D gene is possibly TRBD2 (6 bases). The germline V gene encodes CDR1 SGHRS and CDR2 YFSETQ. The CDR3 totals 16 residues. Between the trimmed V and J ends, which lost 3 bases and 4 bases, there was a span of 18 bases. The CDR3 protein is CASSYRIGSSADTQYF. The CDR3 DNA reads TGCGCCAGCAGCTATAGAATAGGGTCTAGCGCAGATACGCAGTATTTT.

This rearrangement joins TRBV4-1 to TRBJ2-2; 11 nucleotides line up with TRBD2. Per the germline V gene, CDR1 is MGHRA and CDR2 is YSYEKL. The length of the CDR3 is 17 residues. The V and J ends lost 4 bases and 7 bases, in that order; junction bases with no gene match: 11. CDR3 nucleotides: TGCGCCAGCAGCCCATATACTAGCGGGAGTAGCGGCGGGGAGCTGTTTTTT. Amino acids: CASSPYTSGSSGGELFF.

The genes are TRBV4-3 and TRBJ2-5, with 9 bases aligning to TRBD2. The CDR3 contains 19 residues. CDR1 is LGHNA, CDR2 YSLEER, per germline. The V and J ends lost 3 bases and 4 bases, in that order; junction bases with no gene match: 18. The CDR3 DNA reads as TGCGCCAGCAGCCAGCACCTTGGGGCTGGCGGGGGGGCTTCAGAGACCCAGTACTTC. It encodes CASSQHLGAGGGASETQYF.

CDR3 sequence: CASSFGGRPPNEQFF. Written as DNA, the CDR3 is TGTGCCAGCAGTTTCGGCGGGAGACCCCCCAATGAGCAGTTCTTC. The genes are TRBV28 and TRBJ2-1; TRBD2 matches 7 bases. CDR3 length: 15 amino acids. Germline CDR1 is MDHEN and CDR2 is SYDVKM. Germline trimming cut 3 bases from V and 6 bases from J; bases unmatched to any gene: 8.

The rearrangement uses TRBV5-6 and TRBJ2-3; D uncertain. The V gene's germline CDR1 is SGHDT and CDR2 YYEEEE. V lost 3 bases and J 1 base, leaving 9 bases between the germline ends. The CDR3 is made up of 14 amino acids. DNA of the CDR3: TGTGCCAGCAGCTATGGGCAGGGCACAGATACGCAGTATTTT. The encoded protein is CASSYGQGTDTQYF. Variable domain in full (rest from reference TRBV5-6 and TRBJ2-3): DAGVTQSPTHLIKTRGQQVTLRCSPKSGHDTVSWYQQALGQGPQFIFQYYEEEERQRGNFPDRFSGHQFPNYSSELNVNALLLGDSALYLCASSYGQGTDTQYFGPGTRLTVL.